This entry describes one TCR beta chain. This sample was taken from a study of shared clonotypes between healthy human individuals. Using immunoSEQ multiplex PCR, the repertoire was profiled, and TCRdb retains in-frame clones only, with some absent. The table has some 2,400,000 clones, roughly 95% seen once. The germline V gene encodes CDR1 SGHTA and CDR2 FQGNSA. After removal of 3 bases from V and 6 bases from J, the junction contained 6 bases not matched to a gene. CDR3 length: 15 amino acids. The TCR sequence derives from a man younger than 35 in good health. The chain couples TRBV7-2 to TRBJ2-2, with 8 bases that match TRBD2. The specimen was naive CD4+ T cells sorted from blood. Subset given: CD45RA+ positively selected. Here the CDR3 DNA reads TGTGCCAGCAGCTTCCTAGCGGGTGATTCCGGGGAGCTGTTTTTT. Translating it yields CASSFLAGDSGELFF. The full variable domain, completed using reference TRBV7-2 and TRBJ2-2, is GAGVSQSPSNKVTEKGKDVELRCDPISGHTALYWYRQSLGQGLEFLIYFQGNSAPDKSGLPSDRFSAERTGGSVSTLTIQRTQQEDSAVYLCASSFLAGDSGELFFGEGSRLTVL.